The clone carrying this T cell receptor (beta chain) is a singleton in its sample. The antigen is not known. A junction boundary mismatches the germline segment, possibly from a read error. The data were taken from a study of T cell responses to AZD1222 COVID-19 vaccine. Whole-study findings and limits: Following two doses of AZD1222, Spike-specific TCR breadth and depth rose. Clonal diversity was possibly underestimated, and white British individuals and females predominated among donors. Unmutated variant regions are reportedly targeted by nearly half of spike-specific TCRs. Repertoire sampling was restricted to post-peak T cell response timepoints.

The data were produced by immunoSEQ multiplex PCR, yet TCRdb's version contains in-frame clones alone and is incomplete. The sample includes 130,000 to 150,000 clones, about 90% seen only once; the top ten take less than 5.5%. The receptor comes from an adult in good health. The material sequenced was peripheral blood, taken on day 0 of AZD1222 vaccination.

Written as DNA, the CDR3 is TGTGCCAGCAGTGACTCCAGTACGTCGAACACTGAAGCTTTCTTT. Its protein is CASSDSSTSNTEAFF. The rearrangement joins TRBV6-6 to TRBJ1-1; D gene ambiguous. Germline V lookup: CDR1 MNHNY, CDR2 SVGAGI (reference sequence). The CDR3 has 15 residues.